A single sample gave rise to the 2 T cell receptor beta chains below, sequenced in a study of blood T cell repertoires in COVID-19. Repertoires were generated with immunoSEQ multiplex PCR, while TCRdb's copy carries only in-frame clones and drops some. The data contain fewer than 450,000 clones, about 93% of them singletons. Sequencing was performed on peripheral blood. The receptors were sampled from a woman aged 18 to 35 who had recovered from COVID-19.

This chain connects TRBV6-5 to TRBJ2-6; 7 positions agree with TRBD1. J gave up 2 bases and V 3 bases, and 4 bases lay outside the gene matches. Germline V lookup: CDR1 MNHEY, CDR2 SVGAGI. The CDR3 contains 16 residues. The CDR3 nucleotides read TGTGCCAGCAGTTATTCTACAGGGGCTGGGGCCAACGTCCTGACTTTC. Amino acid sequence: CASSYSTGAGANVLTF.

CDR3 DNA sequence: TGTGCCAGCAGCGCCCAATATCTCAGGCGAGAGACCCAGTACTTC. Translation gives CASSAQYLRRETQYF. This sequence joins TRBV7-2 and TRBJ2-5; D remains ambiguous. This CDR3 has 15 amino acids. Germline CDR1 is SGHTA and CDR2 is FQGNSA. Trimming stripped 5 bases from V and 4 bases from J, with 17 bases between.